This T cell receptor (beta chain) was identified during a study of regulatory T cells in long-lasting Graves disease. The wider study: Treatment with antithyroid drugs for over 5 years, together with positive TSH receptor antibodies, meant persistent Graves' disease.

The time point here: persistent/refractory GD, antithyroid drugs over 5 years with positive TRAb. PBMC RNA was the source of the TCR library. Trimming stripped 3 bases from V and 6 bases from J, with 15 bases between. Germline V gene lookup returns CDR1 LGHDT and CDR2 YNNKEL (reference sequence). The CDR3 runs to 14 residues. Of note for this clonotype: Its antigen is not identified.

General observations from the study: Blood alone, not thyroid tissue, was studied. TRBV28 was favored in persistent disease, as were TRBJ1-2 and TRBJ2-5.

In building TCR beta libraries, iRepertoire HTBI primers were used together with Arm-PCR of CDR3 regions. As processed by the authors: Overall, samples carried around 60 TRBV and 14 TRBJ segments. TCRdb called the multiplex PCR reads again in MiXCR, with one record for every CDR3 protein. TCRdb assigned the V and J calls; the authors' analysis was not used. Of some 470,000 distinct CDR3 sequences in the sample, around a fifth are singletons; the top ten hold roughly 7.1%. The specimen was peripheral blood mononuclear cells (PBMCs), collected when the disease was refractory, from a patient treated with antithyroid drugs. The V gene is TRBV3-1, the J gene TRBJ2-7; no firm D call. This TCR was recovered from a female donor with Graves disease. In DNA, the CDR3 is TGTGCCAGCAGCCATAACGAAGGGCGTTCCGAGCAGTACTTC. It yields the protein CASSHNEGRSEQYF.